This passage covers 21 T cell receptor beta chains from one sample sequenced in a study of T cells in Graves' hyperthyroidism and ophthalmopathy (dated by TCRdb to between 2017 and 2020). The protocol used for the library was multiplex PCR. The instrument was an Illumina HiSeq 2000. TCR beta CDR3 regions were amplified from RNA transcripts. For the first round of RT-PCR on the TCR CDR3, the HTBI primer set was used together with the Qiagen OneStep RT-PCR kit. TCRdb ran its own pipeline on the public reads, namely fastp trimming at Q25 and MiXCR clone calling, and kept in-frame beta chains. Rows merge per CDR3 protein into single entries with the most common DNA and genes. A total of 600,000 or so distinct CDR3 sequences appear in this sample, around 15% of them only once. The ten biggest clones cover 3% to 4.5% of the sample. Sequencing used blood. The receptors shown here come from a woman aged 25 to 39 with Graves' hyperthyroidism.

The table lists this clonotype with many counts. The gene calls are TRBV6-1 and TRBJ1-1; D is unclear. The V and J ends lost 5 bases and 4 bases respectively, with 11 bases between them. This CDR3 contains 13 residues. Germline CDR1 MNHNS, CDR2 SASEGT. The DNA of the CDR3 is TGTGCCAGCAGTCGAGGGCCAGCCACTGAAGCTTTCTTT. Its protein product is CASSRGPATEAFF.

In its sample, this clonotype was seen a few times. The chain links TRBV4-1 to TRBJ2-5; weak D call: TRBD1 (5 bases). V was trimmed by 0 bases and J by 1 base, leaving 9 bases between them. This CDR3 has 15 residues. Per the germline V gene, CDR1 is MGHRA and CDR2 is YSYEKL. The DNA for the CDR3 is TGCGCCAGCAGCCAAGATGGGGCACGCCAAGAGACCCAGTACTTC. It is translated as CASSQDGARQETQYF.

This clonotype has at least ten counts. V and J are TRBV6-1 and TRBJ2-2, with D possibly matching TRBD1 (6 bases). The V end was cut by 8 bases, the J end by 3 bases, with 13 bases between. Germline V gene lookup returns CDR1 MNHNS and CDR2 SASEGT. This CDR3 is built from 14 residues. The CDR3 DNA sequence: TGTGCCAGCCGTACCTCAGGGGACACCGGGGAGCTGTTTTTT. It translates to CASRTSGDTGELFF.

The chain combines TRBV3-1 with TRBJ1-2, with 10 bases aligning to TRBD1. CDR1 is LGHDT and CDR2 is YNNKEL in the germline V gene (reference sequence). CDR3 size: 15 residues. Trimming cost V 0 bases and J 8 bases; bases outside gene matches: 6. The CDR3: CASSQDFGTGEGYTF. The CDR3 nucleotides are TGTGCCAGCAGCCAAGATTTTGGGACAGGGGAAGGCTACACCTTC.

This clonotype was observed at least ten times. The V and J genes are TRBV15 and TRBJ1-1; D remains unclear. The germline V and J ends were trimmed by 0 bases and 1 base, with 9 bases remaining between them. Germline V CDR1 and CDR2: LNHNV, YYDKDF (reference sequence). The CDR3 is 15 residues long. The chain's CDR3 is CATSRDISGNTEAFF. The CDR3 DNA sequence: TGTGCCACCAGCAGAGATATCTCGGGGAACACTGAAGCTTTCTTT.

This clonotype was recorded at least ten times. The genes are TRBV7-9 and TRBJ2-7, with unresolved D. Deletions cut 5 bases from V and 0 bases from J, with 17 bases between. This CDR3 has 16 amino acids. Looked up from germline, CDR1 is SEHNR and CDR2 is FQNEAQ (reference sequence). CDR3 amino acids: CASSPTRASSSYEQYF. The CDR3 region has the DNA TGTGCCAGCAGCCCAACCCGAGCATCCAGCTCCTACGAGCAGTACTTC.

This clonotype was counted a few times. The rearrangement uses TRBV24-1 and TRBJ2-7, with 11 positions matching TRBD1. With V trimmed by 10 bases and J by 3 bases, 4 bases remained unmatched. The V gene's germline CDR1 is KGHDR and CDR2 SFDVKD. This CDR3 is 13 amino acids long. CDR3 coding DNA: TGTGCCACAGGACAGGGGGCTGTCTACGAGCAGTACTTC. Its protein is CATGQGAVYEQYF.

In this sample, this clonotype turned up a few times. The V call is TRBV5-1, the J call TRBJ1-1; D not certain. The germline gives CDR1 SGHRS, CDR2 YFSETQ. With 0 bases removed from V and 2 bases from J, the gap between germline ends came to 8 bases. CDR3 length equals 14 residues. The CDR3 spells CASSLEPRNTEAFF. The CDR3 nucleotides are TGCGCCAGCAGCTTGGAACCCCGAAACACTGAAGCTTTCTTT.

For this clonotype: A much larger clone lies a single base off, so this may be a read error. The chain has TRBV6-2 or TRBV6-3 and TRBJ2-1; a weak D match, TRBD1 (5 bases). The germline V gene encodes CDR1 MNHEY and CDR2 SVGEGT. The CDR3 consists of 15 residues. The CDR3 sequence is CASSYPRVTYNEQLF. The DNA for the CDR3 is TGTGCCAGCAGTTACCCCAGGGTCACCTACAATGAGCAGCTCTTC.

This chain's CDR3 is CASSAGTSFQETQYF. For the CDR3, the DNA is TGTGCCAGCAGCGCTGGGACTAGCTTTCAAGAGACCCAGTACTTC. The J gene is TRBJ2-5, the V gene TRBV9; 9 nucleotides align to TRBD2. The CDR3 totals 15 residues. Germline values: CDR1 SGDLS, CDR2 YYNGEE. V dropped 3 bases and J dropped 2; count of bases not matched to a gene: 5.

The CDR3 DNA is TGTGCCAGCAGTTTAACGGACCTAGGCGGTCGGATGAACACTGAAGCTTTCTTT. Translation gives CASSLTDLGGRMNTEAFF. J is TRBJ1-1 and V is TRBV12-3 or TRBV12-4; D call uncertain. The CDR3 is 18 amino acids. Trimming pared 2 bases from V and 0 bases from J, leaving 19 bases between.

This clonotype was seen ten or more times. This chain links TRBV2 with TRBJ2-5, with unresolved D. This CDR3 has 15 amino acids. The V end was cut by 0 bases, the J end by 4 bases, with 12 bases between. Germline assignment: CDR1 SNHLY and CDR2 FYNNEI. As DNA, the CDR3 is TGTGCCAGCAGTGAAGCGGATGTACACGGAGAGACCCAGTACTTC. It specifies CASSEADVHGETQYF. Full variable domain (remainder filled in from reference TRBV2 and TRBJ2-5): EPEVTQTPSHQVTQMGQEVILRCVPISNHLYFYWYRQILGQKVEFLVSFYNNEISEKSEIFDDQFSVERPDGSNFTLKIRSTKLEDSAMYFCASSEADVHGETQYFGPGTRLLVL.

This clonotype has ten or more counts. The chain is built from TRBV11-2 and TRBJ2-7; tentative D call: TRBD1 (6 bases). Germline V gives CDR1 SGHAT, CDR2 FQNNGV. Trimming cost V 4 bases and J 2 bases, with 15 bases left between them. There are 15 residues in the CDR3. CDR3 nucleotides: TGTGCCAGCAGCTCAACCCAGGGGTGGGCCTACGAGCAGTACTTC. The encoded protein is CASSSTQGWAYEQYF.

This chain uses TRBV12-3 or TRBV12-4 with TRBJ1-3; unclear D gene. The V and J ends lost 7 bases and 8 bases respectively, with 18 bases between them. This CDR3 has 14 amino acids. Written as DNA, the CDR3 is TGTGCCAGCACCCTGTGGCGGATCAAAGACACCATATATTTT. The encoded protein is CASTLWRIKDTIYF.

The chain has TRBV10-2 and TRBJ2-1; a weak D match, TRBD1 (6 bases). CDR3 size: 14 residues. Germline V gene sequence: CDR1 WSHSY, CDR2 SAAADI. Trimming took off 8 bases at V and 4 bases at J, with 15 bases between the two ends. The DNA of the CDR3 is TGCGCCAGCGCCCGGGACACACCATACAATGAGCAGTTCTTC. Translation gives CASARDTPYNEQFF.

The chain couples TRBV15 to TRBJ2-4, with D maybe TRBD2 (5 bases). CDR1 LNHNV and CDR2 YYDKDF come from the germline V gene (reference sequence). V lost 5 bases and J lost 7, with 15 bases in between. There are 14 residues in the CDR3. The CDR3 here is CATSDYPGWNIQYF. The CDR3 DNA reads TGTGCCACCAGCGACTACCCCGGTTGGAACATTCAGTACTTC.

This clonotype has a count of ten or more. The chain couples TRBV12-3 or TRBV12-4 to TRBJ2-1; D is possibly TRBD1 or TRBD2 (5 bases each). This CDR3 has 14 amino acids. Trimming took 6 bases from V and 0 from J, leaving 9 bases between them. The CDR3 sequence is CASRGRSSYNEQFF. The CDR3 DNA follows: TGTGCCAGCAGGGGACGTAGCTCCTACAATGAGCAGTTCTTC.

V usage is TRBV2 and J usage is TRBJ1-5, with D unclear. V lost 7 bases and J lost 0, with 13 bases in between. Germline CDR1 SNHLY, CDR2 FYNNEI. This CDR3 region has 15 residues. Here the CDR3 DNA reads TGTGCCAGCAAGGGCGGGATCTATAGCAATCAGCCCCAGCATTTT. Encoded protein: CASKGGIYSNQPQHF.

The rearrangement joins TRBV6-1 to TRBJ2-1; TRBD1 aligns across 8 bases. The junction had 8 bases not matched to a gene; V was cut back by 6 bases and J by 4 bases. The CDR3 contains 15 residues. CDR1 and CDR2 from the germline V gene are MNHNS and SASEGT. CDR3 nucleotide sequence: TGTGCCAGCAGAGTAGACAGGGGTTCTTACAATGAGCAGTTCTTC. Protein product: CASRVDRGSYNEQFF.

This clonotype was recorded at least ten times. This chain joins TRBV5-1 and TRBJ2-1; a weak D match, TRBD1 (6 bases). Germline assignment: CDR1 SGHRS and CDR2 YFSETQ. Trimming took 7 bases from V and 6 from J, leaving 14 bases between them. The CDR3 is 13 amino acids. CDR3 coding DNA: TGCGCCAGCGGGCAGGGGAGTATCAATGAGCAGTTCTTC. It specifies CASGQGSINEQFF.

There are many counts of this clonotype. V is TRBV20-1 and J is TRBJ2-7, with D perhaps matching TRBD1 (5 bases). Trimming took 6 bases from V and 3 from J, leaving 15 bases between them. This CDR3 contains 13 residues. Per the germline V gene, CDR1 is DFQATT and CDR2 is SNEGSKA (reference sequence). This chain's CDR3 is CSAIPRGFYEQYF. For the CDR3, the DNA is TGCAGTGCCATCCCTAGGGGATTCTACGAGCAGTACTTC.